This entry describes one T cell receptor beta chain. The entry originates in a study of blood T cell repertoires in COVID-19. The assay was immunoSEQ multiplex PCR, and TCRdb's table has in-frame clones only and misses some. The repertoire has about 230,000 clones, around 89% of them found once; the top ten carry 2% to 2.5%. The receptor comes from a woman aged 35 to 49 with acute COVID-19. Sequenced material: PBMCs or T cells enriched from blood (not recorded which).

This CDR3 reads CASSLALGATLHF. In DNA, the CDR3 is TGTGCCAGCAGTTTAGCGCTGGGGGCGACCCTCCACTTT. This chain connects TRBV12-3 or TRBV12-4 to TRBJ1-6, with D possibly matching TRBD1 (6 bases). The CDR3 consists of 13 residues. V was pared by 0 bases and J by 14 bases, with 11 bases between.